The text below deals with one T cell receptor (beta chain). TCRdb re-called the 5' RACE reads through MiXCR, storing one row per CDR3 protein. The sample includes 500,000 to 600,000 distinct CDR3 sequences, 15% to 20% of them seen just once. This entry comes from a study of T-cell memory formation after mild COVID-19. This clonotype originated in an adult woman who had mild COVID-19 (a few samples of this study predate the infection). Cell type and time point are not known. Input material: PBMCs or a T cell subset sorted from them (not recorded which).

DNA for the CDR3: TGCGCCAGTAACGAGGGACAGGAAAATGAAAAACTGTTTTTT. Translating gives CASNEGQENEKLFF. The rearrangement joins TRBV5-1 to TRBJ1-4; TRBD1 matches at 8 bases. Germline CDR1 SGHRS, CDR2 YFSETQ. J lost 5 bases, V lost 8 bases, and 8 bases had no gene match. The CDR3 is 14 residues long.